This T cell receptor beta chain was recovered during a study of spatial heterogeneity in lung cancer. Turning to the study itself: Detection of beta-chain sequences consistently exceeded that of alpha-chain sequences.

Unique molecular identifiers tagged every individual TCR cDNA molecule. TCRdb ran MiXCR on the 5' RACE reads and lists one entry per CDR3 protein. This repertoire shows roughly 49,000 distinct CDR3 sequences, around 6.7% found once; its top ten account for roughly 3%. This clonotype was recorded many times. As for time point: sample taken at primary tumor resection. The study sequenced unsorted whole RNA from tumor, nontumor lung or frozen PBMC. The TCR sequence derives from a female donor with early-stage non-small cell lung cancer. Sequencing was performed on PBMCs, taken at surgery.

The CDR3 nucleotides read TGCGCCAGCACCCAGACGGGGTACAATGAGCAGTTCTTC. It is translated as CASTQTGYNEQFF. V usage is TRBV5-1 and J usage is TRBJ2-1; possible D gene TRBD2, 5 bases. The CDR3 totals 13 residues. The germline V gene encodes CDR1 SGHRS and CDR2 YFSETQ. The V end lost 6 bases, the J end lost 4 bases, and 11 bases lay between the germline ends.